This is a list of T cell receptor beta chains from one sample in a study of neurological immune-mediated disorders. In TCRdb, the 5' RACE reads were re-called with MiXCR into one record per CDR3 protein. Of tens of thousands of distinct CDR3 sequences listed, 4% are singletons. Sequencing used CD4+ T cells from blood. The receptors stem from a middle-aged woman with multiple sclerosis. Both conserved end residues are trimmed from each CDR3. The D gene is left open where the match is weak.

j_gene | d_gene | v_gene | CDR3aa
TRBJ1-1 | TRBD1 | TRBV20-1 | SARGGEGANTEAF
TRBJ1-2 | . | TRBV29-1 | SVVGINYGYT
TRBJ2-3 | . | TRBV5-1 | ASSSTGQTDTQY
TRBJ2-1 | . | TRBV6-1 | ASRLAYGSYNEQF
TRBJ2-7 | . | TRBV5-1 | ASSLGARNEQY
TRBJ1-1 | . | TRBV10-2 | ASSRQKLMNTEAF
TRBJ2-3 | TRBD2 | TRBV10-3 | AISESTSLGITDTQY
TRBJ2-7 | . | TRBV10-3 | AIRQEQSHEQY
TRBJ1-2 | TRBD1 | TRBV5-1 | ASSLGQGLGYGYT
TRBJ2-1 | . | TRBV3-1 | ASSQAGSEQF
TRBJ2-5 | TRBD2 | TRBV20-1 | SARVLAGLSETQY
TRBJ2-1 | TRBD1 | TRBV20-1 | RAGQGKTREQF
TRBJ2-3 | TRBD2 | TRBV7-6 | ASSQRLAGAHTDTQY
TRBJ1-3 | TRBD1 | TRBV5-1 | ASSLVSGGLSGNTIY
TRBJ1-2 | . | TRBV6-1 | ASRIPTVLYGYT
TRBJ2-7 | . | TRBV20-1 | SAATGYGSYEQY
TRBJ1-1 | . | TRBV29-1 | SVGFPGGEAF
TRBJ2-1 | . | TRBV5-1 | ASSLALAYNEQF
TRBJ1-4 | . | TRBV7-6 | ASSPRGRDNEKLF
TRBJ1-4 | TRBD1 | TRBV5-1 | ASSLLGQGGEKLF
TRBJ2-1 | TRBD2 | TRBV6-5 | ASSYGLGASGGEEQF
TRBJ2-1 | TRBD1 | TRBV18 | ASSPPGQGWDEQF
TRBJ2-3 | TRBD2 | TRBV5-1 | ASSPGTSGRDTQY
TRBJ1-1 | TRBD1 | TRBV6-1 | ASSEFPTGDTEAF
TRBJ2-4 | TRBD2 | TRBV3-1 | ASSRTSGRNIQY
TRBJ1-6 | . | TRBV6-5 | ASKYNVLNYNSPLH
TRBJ2-1 | . | TRBV11-2 | ASSYRLENYNEQF
TRBJ2-2 | TRBD1 | TRBV5-1 | ASSPGGQGIWSGELF
TRBJ1-5 | . | TRBV4-1 | ASSQDDRFGNQPQH
TRBJ1-2 | TRBD1 | TRBV5-1 | ASSSPGTGRNYGYT
TRBJ2-2 | . | TRBV7-7 | ASSWTTNTGELF
TRBJ2-4 | . | TRBV20-1 | SASWGRGRINPKNIQY
TRBJ2-5 | . | TRBV15 | ATSRDGRTRGETQY
TRBJ2-7 | . | TRBV10-3 | AISEGRGGYEQY
TRBJ2-7 | . | TRBV3-1 | ASSQDNEQY
TRBJ1-2 | TRBD1 | TRBV7-2 | ASSPRTGGKVNYGYT
TRBJ1-1 | . | TRBV6-2/TRBV6-3 | ASSYLRNTEAF
TRBJ2-1 | . | TRBV7-3 | ASSPDSGGTYNEQF
TRBJ1-1 | . | TRBV4-1 | ASSSLGQGTTEAF
TRBJ1-4 | . | TRBV5-4 | ASSLGGYTATNEKLF
TRBJ1-2 | . | TRBV5-1 | ASSLAGQGHYGYT
TRBJ1-1 | TRBD1 | TRBV5-1 | ASSPGTANTEAF
TRBJ1-1 | TRBD1 | TRBV6-5 | ASSWDRASNTEAF
TRBJ2-5 | TRBD2 | TRBV5-1 | ASSQTSGPQETQY
TRBJ2-3 | . | TRBV20-1 | SATARDGGTDTQY
TRBJ2-7 | . | TRBV5-1 | ASNPSFRGALHYEQY